These 8 T cell receptor beta chains were all obtained from the same sample, sequenced in a study of T cell responses to AZD1222 COVID-19 vaccine. The protocol was immunoSEQ multiplex PCR, while the TCRdb copy is restricted to in-frame clones and leaves out a portion. The sample yields 100,000 to 150,000 clones, more than 80% seen once. This material consisted of peripheral blood, taken 28 days after the second AZD1222 dose. These receptors were collected from an adult who received the AZD1222 COVID-19 vaccine.

This clone was seen once. The chain recombines TRBV4-1 with TRBJ2-3; 8 bases match TRBD2. The germline gives CDR1 MGHRA, CDR2 YSYEKL. J was trimmed by 0 bases and V by 5 bases; bases with no gene match: 4. The CDR3 consists of 15 residues. This chain's CDR3 is CASSEGGGSTDTQYF. DNA of the CDR3: TGCGCCAGCAGCGAAGGCGGGGGGAGCACAGATACGCAGTATTTT.

The count of this clone is one. The rearrangement joins TRBV19 to TRBJ1-2; maybe TRBD1 (5 bases). The CDR3 covers 13 residues. Germline CDR1 and CDR2: LNHDA and SQIVND (reference sequence). V lost 5 bases and J lost 5, with 12 bases in between. CDR3 residues: CASSLGGRYGYTF. The DNA of the CDR3 is TGTGCCAGTAGTCTTGGGGGTAGATATGGCTACACCTTC.

This rearrangement joins TRBV5-4 to TRBJ1-4; 7 nucleotides line up with TRBD1. CDR3 size: 14 residues. Losses at the gene ends were 4 bases for V and 8 bases for J; bases not matched to a gene: 8. From germline, CDR1 is SGHNT and CDR2 YYREEE (reference sequence). This chain's CDR3 is CASSHGRGQEKLFF. For the CDR3, the DNA is TGTGCCAGCAGCCATGGAAGGGGACAGGAAAAACTGTTTTTT.

This chain joins TRBV11-1 and TRBJ1-1; tentatively, D is TRBD1 (5 bases). CDR3 size: 14 residues. The ends were cut back, 2 bases at V and 4 bases at J, with 11 bases in the middle. Germline V gene data show CDR1 as SGHAT and CDR2 as FQDESV (reference sequence). The CDR3 region is CASSLLGGGTEAFF. In DNA form, the CDR3 reads TGTGCCAGCAGCTTACTGGGGGGAGGCACTGAAGCTTTCTTT.

This chain uses TRBV29-1 with TRBJ1-4; maybe TRBD1 (6 bases). Germline values: CDR1 SQVTM, CDR2 ANQGSEA. V was pared by 7 bases and J by 5 bases, with 14 bases between. The CDR3 is 13 residues long. The CDR3 coding sequence is TGCAGCGCCCAAGTCAGGGGCAATGAAAAACTGTTTTTT. Its protein product is CSAQVRGNEKLFF.

This clone was recorded once. The chain is built from TRBV5-1 and TRBJ2-6, with D maybe TRBD1 (6 bases). Trimming cost V 2 bases and J 0 bases, with 9 bases left between them. Germline V gene sequence: CDR1 SGHRS, CDR2 YFSETQ. The CDR3 totals 16 residues. CDR3 residues: CASSFLGGSGANVLTF. CDR3 nucleotides: TGCGCCAGCAGCTTTCTAGGGGGCTCTGGGGCCAACGTCCTGACTTTC.

This rearrangement joins TRBV7-2 to TRBJ1-3, with D possibly TRBD1 on 5 matching bases. This CDR3 region has 17 residues. Looked up from germline, CDR1 is SGHTA and CDR2 is FQGNSA. The ends were cut back, 5 bases at V and 0 bases at J, with 17 bases in the middle. The CDR3 bases are TGTGCCAGCAGCGTTACCGGGACTAGAAGCTCTGGAAACACCATATATTTT. It specifies CASSVTGTRSSGNTIYF. Full variable domain (outside the CDR3, taken from reference TRBV7-2 and TRBJ1-3): GAGVSQSPSNKVTEKGKDVELRCDPISGHTALYWYRQSLGQGLEFLIYFQGNSAPDKSGLPSDRFSAERTGGSVSTLTIQRTQQEDSAVYLCASSVTGTRSSGNTIYFGEGSWLTVV.

A single count supports this clone. V usage is TRBV6-5 and J usage is TRBJ2-2, with TRBD2 as a possible D gene (6 bases). The CDR3 has 15 residues. Trimming removed 6 bases at V and 7 bases at J, with 18 bases between. Germline V CDR1 and CDR2: MNHEY, SVGAGI. The CDR3 sequence: CASRAEGLRGGELFF. The DNA of the CDR3 is TGTGCCAGCAGGGCCGAGGGACTTAGGGGCGGGGAGCTGTTTTTT.